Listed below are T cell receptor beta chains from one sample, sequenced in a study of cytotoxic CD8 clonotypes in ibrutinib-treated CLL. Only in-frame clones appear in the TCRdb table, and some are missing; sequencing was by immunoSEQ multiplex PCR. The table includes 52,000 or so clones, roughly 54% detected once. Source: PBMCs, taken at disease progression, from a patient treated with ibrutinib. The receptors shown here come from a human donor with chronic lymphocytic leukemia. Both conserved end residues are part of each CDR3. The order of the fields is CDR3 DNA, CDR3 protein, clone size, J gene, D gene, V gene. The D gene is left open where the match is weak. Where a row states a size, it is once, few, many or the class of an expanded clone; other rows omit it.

cdr3_nt: TGTGCCAGCAGTTTCTCCAGAATGAACACTGAAGCTTTCTTT
cdr3_aa: CASSFSRMNTEAFF
clone_size: once
j_call: TRBJ1-1
d_call: -
v_call: TRBV25-1

cdr3_nt: TGTGCCAGCAGCTTGAGTGGCGACGTCTACACCTTC
cdr3_aa: CASSLSGDVYTF
clone_size: few
j_call: TRBJ1-2
d_call: -
v_call: TRBV7-9

cdr3_nt: TGTGCCAGCTCACGGGACAGCTACGAGCAGTACTTC
cdr3_aa: CASSRDSYEQYF
clone_size: few
j_call: TRBJ2-7
d_call: TRBD1
v_call: TRBV18

cdr3_nt: TGTGCCAGCAGCTTAGCCCTACAGGGTTTTGGAGAAAAACTGTTTTTT
cdr3_aa: CASSLALQGFGEKLFF
clone_size: -
j_call: TRBJ1-4
d_call: -
v_call: TRBV7-2

cdr3_nt: TGTGCCAGCAGCTTGGACCTGGCACCCCGCGAGCAGTACTTC
cdr3_aa: CASSLDLAPREQYF
clone_size: -
j_call: TRBJ2-7
d_call: -
v_call: TRBV5-4

cdr3_nt: TGTGCCAGTAGTTCCAGGGGGACGAACACTGAAGCTTTCTTT
cdr3_aa: CASSSRGTNTEAFF
clone_size: many
j_call: TRBJ1-1
d_call: TRBD1
v_call: TRBV19

cdr3_nt: TGTGCCAGCAGCTTAGGACAGCTTAATTCACCCCTCCACTTT
cdr3_aa: CASSLGQLNSPLHF
clone_size: few
j_call: TRBJ1-6
d_call: -
v_call: TRBV11-2

cdr3_nt: TGTGCCAGCAGACCGACAGGGGTAAAAGGTGAGCAGTTCTTC
cdr3_aa: CASRPTGVKGEQFF
clone_size: -
j_call: TRBJ2-1
d_call: TRBD1
v_call: TRBV2

cdr3_nt: TGTGCCAGCACCTTGGGGGTTAGGGGATACGAGCAGTACTTC
cdr3_aa: CASTLGVRGYEQYF
clone_size: -
j_call: TRBJ2-7
d_call: -
v_call: TRBV28

cdr3_nt: TGTGCCAGCAGCTTGAGGTCCCCCGAGCAGTACTTC
cdr3_aa: CASSLRSPEQYF
clone_size: -
j_call: TRBJ2-7
d_call: -
v_call: TRBV5-6

cdr3_nt: TGTGCCAGTAGTATATATAGTCCCTCACTAGCGGGCGGGTTCGGTGAGCAGTTCTTC
cdr3_aa: CASSIYSPSLAGGFGEQFF
clone_size: -
j_call: TRBJ2-1
d_call: TRBD2
v_call: TRBV19

cdr3_nt: TGTGCCAGCAGTTACCGCCCTTGGGGGGAGCCCCACGAGCAGTACTTC
cdr3_aa: CASSYRPWGEPHEQYF
clone_size: few
j_call: TRBJ2-7
d_call: -
v_call: TRBV6-5

cdr3_nt: TGTGCCAGCACCAAAAACGAGGGGCAGCCCCAGCATTTT
cdr3_aa: CASTKNEGQPQHF
clone_size: -
j_call: TRBJ1-5
d_call: -
v_call: TRBV4-2

cdr3_nt: TGTGCCGCGAGCGACAGCGATCAAGAGACCCAGTACTTC
cdr3_aa: CAASDSDQETQYF
clone_size: -
j_call: TRBJ2-5
d_call: -
v_call: TRBV10-3

cdr3_nt: TGTGCCAGCAGCCAACTTAGGAGCCCCGAAGGCTACACCTTC
cdr3_aa: CASSQLRSPEGYTF
clone_size: -
j_call: TRBJ1-2
d_call: -
v_call: TRBV14

cdr3_nt: TGTGCCAGCAGTGAAGCGCTGGGCAGGACCTACAATGAGCAGTTCTTC
cdr3_aa: CASSEALGRTYNEQFF
clone_size: -
j_call: TRBJ2-1
d_call: -
v_call: TRBV6-1

cdr3_nt: TGTGCCAGCAGTGAACCGGGAACGATGAACACTGAAGCTTTCTTT
cdr3_aa: CASSEPGTMNTEAFF
clone_size: -
j_call: TRBJ1-1
d_call: -
v_call: TRBV25-1

cdr3_nt: TGTGCCAGCAGCTTATTTATGCAAGGGGTTTCACCCCTCCACTTT
cdr3_aa: CASSLFMQGVSPLHF
clone_size: once
j_call: TRBJ1-6
d_call: -
v_call: TRBV11-2

cdr3_nt: TGTGCCAGCAGCTGGGAGACGAGGGCGTACAATGAGCAGTTCTTC
cdr3_aa: CASSWETRAYNEQFF
clone_size: -
j_call: TRBJ2-1
d_call: -
v_call: TRBV5-6

cdr3_nt: TGTGCCAGCAGCCAAGTGTTCCGCACAGATACGCAGTATTTT
cdr3_aa: CASSQVFRTDTQYF
clone_size: -
j_call: TRBJ2-3
d_call: -
v_call: TRBV14

cdr3_nt: TGTGCCAGCGGGGGACAGGGGCACTCTGGGGCCAACGTCCTGACTTTC
cdr3_aa: CASGGQGHSGANVLTF
clone_size: few
j_call: TRBJ2-6
d_call: TRBD1
v_call: TRBV19

cdr3_nt: TGTGCCAGCCGCAGGGGGGTCACCGGGGAGCTGTTTTTT
cdr3_aa: CASRRGVTGELFF
clone_size: few
j_call: TRBJ2-2
d_call: -
v_call: TRBV2

cdr3_nt: TGTGCCAGCAGTGAAAGCAATCAGCCCCAGCATTTT
cdr3_aa: CASSESNQPQHF
clone_size: -
j_call: TRBJ1-5
d_call: -
v_call: TRBV2

cdr3_nt: TGCGCCAGCAGCTTGCGGCAGGGCGTGCTAGAGACCCAGTACTTC
cdr3_aa: CASSLRQGVLETQYF
clone_size: -
j_call: TRBJ2-5
d_call: -
v_call: TRBV5-1

cdr3_nt: TGCGCCAGCAGCCCGGACGGCAGACCCTCTGGGGCCAACGTCCTGACTTTC
cdr3_aa: CASSPDGRPSGANVLTF
clone_size: -
j_call: TRBJ2-6
d_call: -
v_call: TRBV5-1

cdr3_nt: TGCGCCAGCAGCCCTGTTCCCGGGGATACGCAGTATTTT
cdr3_aa: CASSPVPGDTQYF
clone_size: -
j_call: TRBJ2-3
d_call: -
v_call: TRBV5-1

cdr3_nt: TGTGCCAGCAACCCTAGCGGGAGGGTCTACAATGAGCAGTTCTTC
cdr3_aa: CASNPSGRVYNEQFF
clone_size: -
j_call: TRBJ2-1
d_call: TRBD2
v_call: TRBV27

cdr3_nt: TGTGCCAGCAGCTTTACGGATCTCAACACTGAAGCTTTCTTT
cdr3_aa: CASSFTDLNTEAFF
clone_size: -
j_call: TRBJ1-1
d_call: -
v_call: TRBV11-3

cdr3_nt: TGCAGCGTTCCTGACAGGTACACCGGGGAGCTGTTTTTT
cdr3_aa: CSVPDRYTGELFF
clone_size: -
j_call: TRBJ2-2
d_call: -
v_call: TRBV29-1

cdr3_nt: TGTGCCAGCAGCGTAGATCATCCCGGATACACCATATATTTT
cdr3_aa: CASSVDHPGYTIYF
clone_size: -
j_call: TRBJ1-3
d_call: -
v_call: TRBV9

cdr3_nt: TGTGCCAGCAGCGTCGACAGCCACAATCAGCCCCAGCATTTT
cdr3_aa: CASSVDSHNQPQHF
clone_size: -
j_call: TRBJ1-5
d_call: -
v_call: TRBV9

cdr3_nt: TGTGCCTGGAGTGTAACCCGGACAGGATGGGGCTATGAAAAACTGTTTTTT
cdr3_aa: CAWSVTRTGWGYEKLFF
clone_size: -
j_call: TRBJ1-4
d_call: TRBD1
v_call: TRBV30

cdr3_nt: TGTGCCAGCATCTACGGGGCGGAGGGTTCCTACGAGCAGTACTTC
cdr3_aa: CASIYGAEGSYEQYF
clone_size: few
j_call: TRBJ2-7
d_call: -
v_call: TRBV5-8

cdr3_nt: TGTGCCAGCAGTATCCAGGGAATTGGGCCCCTCCACTTT
cdr3_aa: CASSIQGIGPLHF
clone_size: few
j_call: TRBJ1-6
d_call: -
v_call: TRBV6-5

cdr3_nt: TGTGCCAGCAGCTTGGGGGGACTGAACTACGAGCAGTACTTC
cdr3_aa: CASSLGGLNYEQYF
clone_size: -
j_call: TRBJ2-7
d_call: -
v_call: TRBV5-8

cdr3_nt: TGTGCCAGCAGTGTACAACAGAACTCCTACGAGCAGTACTTC
cdr3_aa: CASSVQQNSYEQYF
clone_size: -
j_call: TRBJ2-7
d_call: -
v_call: TRBV27

cdr3_nt: TGTGCCAGCAGGAGACCTGACTATGGCTACACCTTC
cdr3_aa: CASRRPDYGYTF
clone_size: -
j_call: TRBJ1-2
d_call: -
v_call: TRBV6-5

cdr3_nt: TGCGCCAGCAGCCACCCTAGGGGGGCGAACTATGGCTACACCTTC
cdr3_aa: CASSHPRGANYGYTF
clone_size: -
j_call: TRBJ1-2
d_call: -
v_call: TRBV4-1

cdr3_nt: TGTGCCTCAGTGAGGGTTGTCGGCTACACCTTC
cdr3_aa: CASVRVVGYTF
clone_size: -
j_call: TRBJ1-2
d_call: -
v_call: TRBV5-8

cdr3_nt: TGTGCCAGCAGCCCCCCAAGACAGGGACAGCACGAGCAGTACTTC
cdr3_aa: CASSPPRQGQHEQYF
clone_size: -
j_call: TRBJ2-7
d_call: TRBD1
v_call: TRBV11-2

cdr3_nt: TGTGCCCTAAGCGGGACAGGGGCCTTTTACGAGCAGTACTTC
cdr3_aa: CALSGTGAFYEQYF
clone_size: many
j_call: TRBJ2-7
d_call: TRBD1
v_call: TRBV10-3

cdr3_nt: TGTGCCACCGGGACGGGCAATCAGCCCCAGCATTTT
cdr3_aa: CATGTGNQPQHF
clone_size: few
j_call: TRBJ1-5
d_call: -
v_call: TRBV19

cdr3_nt: TGCAGTGCTCCGACTGGGACGCAGTATTTT
cdr3_aa: CSAPTGTQYF
clone_size: -
j_call: TRBJ2-3
d_call: -
v_call: TRBV20-1

cdr3_nt: TGTGCTAGCAGCTTAGGGGACAGCTCCTACAATGAGCAGTTCTTC
cdr3_aa: CASSLGDSSYNEQFF
clone_size: few
j_call: TRBJ2-1
d_call: TRBD1
v_call: TRBV7-7

cdr3_nt: TGCAGTGTTCCCTTCACGCCTGAAGCTTTCTTT
cdr3_aa: CSVPFTPEAFF
clone_size: -
j_call: TRBJ1-1
d_call: -
v_call: TRBV20-1

cdr3_nt: TGTGCCAGCAGTGGTGGAGGCCAGGGGGTCGGTTATTACGAGCAGTACTTC
cdr3_aa: CASSGGGQGVGYYEQYF
clone_size: few
j_call: TRBJ2-7
d_call: TRBD1
v_call: TRBV28

cdr3_nt: TGCAGCGTTGGACCCCCGGCGGGAGGGCCTCTTGTAGGAGATACGCAGTATTTT
cdr3_aa: CSVGPPAGGPLVGDTQYF
clone_size: once
j_call: TRBJ2-3
d_call: TRBD2
v_call: TRBV29-1

cdr3_nt: TGTGCCAGCAGCTCTAGAGAAAAGCAACAGGGTTTAAAGTACTTC
cdr3_aa: CASSSREKQQGLKYF
clone_size: -
j_call: TRBJ2-7
d_call: -
v_call: TRBV7-8

cdr3_nt: TGTGCCAGCAGCCCCCAAGGACTAGCGGGAAGGAATGAGCAGTTCTTC
cdr3_aa: CASSPQGLAGRNEQFF
clone_size: -
j_call: TRBJ2-1
d_call: TRBD2
v_call: TRBV7-3

cdr3_nt: TGTGCCAGCAATTCCGGGACAGGCGTACGCGGCTACACCTTC
cdr3_aa: CASNSGTGVRGYTF
clone_size: -
j_call: TRBJ1-2
d_call: TRBD1
v_call: TRBV6-1

cdr3_nt: TGTGCCAGCAGCTTAGGGGACAGGGATCTTTGGGAGCAGTACTTC
cdr3_aa: CASSLGDRDLWEQYF
clone_size: few
j_call: TRBJ2-7
d_call: TRBD1
v_call: TRBV11-2

cdr3_nt: TGTGCCAGCAGCTACTTATACGAGCAGTACTTC
cdr3_aa: CASSYLYEQYF
clone_size: few
j_call: TRBJ2-7
d_call: -
v_call: TRBV6-5

cdr3_nt: TGTGCCAGCAGTGAATCGGGGGGGGCCTTCTATGGCTACACCTTC
cdr3_aa: CASSESGGAFYGYTF
clone_size: -
j_call: TRBJ1-2
d_call: -
v_call: TRBV25-1

cdr3_nt: TGTGCCAGCAGCCGCCGGGACAGGGGGTACCAGCCCCAGCATTTT
cdr3_aa: CASSRRDRGYQPQHF
clone_size: few
j_call: TRBJ1-5
d_call: TRBD1
v_call: TRBV5-6

cdr3_nt: TGTGCCAGCAGTGAAAAGCGGGGGTGGAGCACAGATACGCAGTATTTT
cdr3_aa: CASSEKRGWSTDTQYF
clone_size: -
j_call: TRBJ2-3
d_call: TRBD2
v_call: TRBV6-1

cdr3_nt: TGTGCCAGCACCCTACAGGGGGCCGTGGACACTGAAGCTTTCTTT
cdr3_aa: CASTLQGAVDTEAFF
clone_size: -
j_call: TRBJ1-1
d_call: TRBD1
v_call: TRBV11-3

cdr3_nt: TGTGCCAGCAGTGAAGCCTTAGGGACAGGGGGGTGCTCTGGGGCCAACGTCCTGACTTTC
cdr3_aa: CASSEALGTGGCSGANVLTF
clone_size: -
j_call: TRBJ2-6
d_call: TRBD1
v_call: TRBV2

cdr3_nt: TGTGCCAGCAGTTTGGGGGCGGGCATCAGTTCACCCCTCCACTTT
cdr3_aa: CASSLGAGISSPLHF
clone_size: -
j_call: TRBJ1-6
d_call: -
v_call: TRBV28

cdr3_nt: TGTGCCAGCATTCCCGGGACCACCCAAGAGACCCAGTACTTC
cdr3_aa: CASIPGTTQETQYF
clone_size: -
j_call: TRBJ2-5
d_call: -
v_call: TRBV6-1

cdr3_nt: TGTGCCATTAGTCCATTACCCCTCCACTTT
cdr3_aa: CAISPLPLHF
clone_size: -
j_call: TRBJ1-6
d_call: -
v_call: TRBV6-1